The 21 T cell receptor beta chains below all came from one sample that was sequenced in a study of T cells after posttransplantation cyclophosphamide. Cyclophosphamide on days +3 and +4 followed busulfan-fludarabine conditioning and a marrow graft. Profiled with immunoSEQ multiplex PCR; TCRdb holds only in-frame clones, not every one. The sample has approximately 2,200 clones; approximately 85% are singletons. The material sequenced was CD8+ T cells sorted from blood, taken 350 to 370 days after allogeneic stem cell transplant with posttransplant cyclophosphamide. These receptors all stem from a male patient aged 45-60 years who received an allogeneic stem cell transplant from a related donor and was CMV-positive. The graft donor may have contributed some T cells.

The V call is TRBV2, the J call TRBJ2-3; TRBD1 aligns across 7 bases. The CDR3 is 13 amino acids. V dropped 2 bases and J dropped 11; count of bases not matched to a gene: 7. Germline CDR1 SNHLY, CDR2 FYNNEI. The CDR3, as DNA: TGTGCCAGCAGTGAAAGACGAGGGGGCCTGCAGTATTTT. This gives the protein CASSERRGGLQYF.

The rearrangement uses TRBV5-1 and TRBJ2-1; 7 bases are shared with TRBD1. The germline V gene encodes CDR1 SGHRS and CDR2 YFSETQ. The CDR3 is made up of 15 amino acids. With 0 bases clipped from V and 6 bases from J, the junction kept 6 bases outside the gene matches. The CDR3 nucleotides are TGCGCCAGCAGCTTGGCCTTGGCAGGGGGCAATGAGCAGTTCTTC. Residues: CASSLALAGGNEQFF. The whole variable domain, filled in from reference TRBV5-1 and TRBJ2-1, reads KAGVTQTPRYLIKTRGQQVTLSCSPISGHRSVSWYQQTPGQGLQFLFEYFSETQRNKGNFPGRFSGRQFSNSRSEMNVSTLELGDSALYLCASSLALAGGNEQFFGPGTRLTVL.

This CDR3 is CATRQTSSYNEQFF. CDR3 nucleotides: TGTGCCACCAGACAGACTAGCTCCTACAATGAGCAGTTCTTC. The gene calls are TRBV7-9 and TRBJ2-1; D is perhaps TRBD2 (6 bases). Germline V gene sequence: CDR1 SEHNR, CDR2 FQNEAQ (reference sequence). This CDR3 is built from 14 residues. Trimming removed 10 bases from V and 0 bases from J, with 13 bases in between.

J is TRBJ2-2 and V is TRBV27, with 7 bases identical to TRBD1. There are 14 residues in the CDR3. V was clipped by 4 bases and J by 9 bases; unmatched bases: 8. CDR1 and CDR2 (germline): MNHEY, SMNVEV (reference sequence). CDR3 amino acids: CASSSNDRARELFF. In DNA, the CDR3 is TGTGCCAGCAGTTCAAACGACAGGGCCCGGGAGCTGTTTTTT.

A single count supports this clone. V and J are TRBV2 and TRBJ2-7; TRBD1 matches at 7 bases. With 8 bases clipped from V and 0 bases from J, the junction kept 4 bases outside the gene matches. The CDR3 extends over 13 amino acids. Looked up from germline, CDR1 is SNHLY and CDR2 is FYNNEI. DNA of the CDR3: TGTGCCAGCGACGGGGACAGCTCCTACGAGCAGTACTTC. Encoded protein: CASDGDSSYEQYF.

V is TRBV6-1 and J is TRBJ2-7; 11 bases agree with TRBD2. Germline V CDR1 and CDR2: MNHNS, SASEGT. The CDR3 runs to 17 residues. Unmatched junction bases numbered 13, after V lost 4 bases and J lost 5 bases. This CDR3 is CASSGYSGGAWEDEQYF. The DNA for the CDR3 is TGTGCCAGCAGTGGATATAGCGGGGGGGCCTGGGAGGACGAGCAGTACTTC.

The chain links TRBV18 to TRBJ1-2; possibly TRBD1 for D (6 bases). Germline CDR1 KGHSH, CDR2 LQKENI. This CDR3 has 14 amino acids. With 3 bases removed from V and 3 bases from J, the gap between germline ends came to 11 bases. This CDR3 is CASSPGQPYYGYTF. CDR3 sequence (DNA): TGTGCCAGCTCACCCGGACAGCCCTACTATGGCTACACCTTC.

In the case of this clone: A read error may produce the germline difference seen at one junction end. Distinct nucleotide sequences in the sample also encode this CDR3. The DNA of the CDR3 is TGTGCCAGCAGTTACTCGGACGACTACGACCAGTACTTC. As protein: CASSYSDDYDQYF. This chain links TRBV6-6 with TRBJ2-7, with D perhaps TRBD2 (5 bases). The CDR3 is 13 amino acids. Germline V gene lookup returns CDR1 MNHNY and CDR2 SVGAGI (reference sequence).

Written as DNA, the CDR3 is TGTGCCAGCAGTCTAAGCATCAATCAGCCCCAGCATTTT. Its protein product is CASSLSINQPQHF. J is TRBJ1-5 and V is TRBV27; no clear D. The V gene lost 5 bases and the J gene lost 3 bases, with 8 bases spanning the gap. Looked up from germline, CDR1 is MNHEY and CDR2 is SMNVEV (reference sequence). The CDR3 is made up of 13 amino acids.

The chain carries TRBV7-3 and TRBJ2-1, with 12 bases identical to TRBD2. The CDR3 runs to 15 residues. The V gene end was trimmed by 4 bases and the J gene end by 6 bases; junction bases not matched to a gene: 4. The germline gives CDR1 SGHTA, CDR2 FQGTGA. The CDR3 DNA is TGTGCCAGCAGCTCTAGCGGGGGGGCCGGCAATGAGCAGTTCTTC. This translates into CASSSSGGAGNEQFF. Full variable domain (outside the CDR3, taken from reference TRBV7-3 and TRBJ2-1): GAGVSQTPSNKVTEKGKYVELRCDPISGHTALYWYRQSLGQGPEFLIYFQGTGAADDSGLPNDRFFAVRPEGSVSTLKIQRTERGDSAVYLCASSSSGGAGNEQFFGPGTRLTVL.

The chain employs TRBV9 and TRBJ1-2; a possible D gene is TRBD1 (5 bases). The germline V gene has CDR1 SGDLS and CDR2 YYNGEE. The CDR3 is 14 residues long. Trimming stripped 4 bases from V and 2 bases from J, with 12 bases between. CDR3 amino acids: CASSPGGANYGYTF. In DNA form, the CDR3 reads TGTGCCAGCAGCCCGGGAGGGGCAAACTATGGCTACACCTTC.

The CDR3 sequence is CASSSTGGAGGFRNEQFF. The CDR3 nucleotides are TGTGCCAGCAGCTCCACCGGAGGAGCGGGAGGTTTTAGAAATGAGCAGTTCTTC. The chain has TRBV7-6 and TRBJ2-1, with TRBD2 matching over 9 bases. Germline loops: CDR1 SGHVS, CDR2 FNYEAQ. The CDR3 covers 18 residues. J lost 7 bases, V lost 4 bases, and 17 bases had no gene match.

This clone has only a few counts. The chain carries TRBV13 and TRBJ2-3, with D maybe TRBD2 (6 bases). The CDR3 has 17 residues. The germline V gene has CDR1 PRHDT and CDR2 FYEKMQ (reference sequence). The V end was cut by 3 bases, the J end by 3 bases, with 19 bases between. The CDR3 here is CASSFLTGKRGTDTQYF. The CDR3 DNA sequence: TGTGCCAGCAGCTTCTTGACCGGGAAACGGGGGACAGATACGCAGTATTTT. Combining the CDR3 with reference TRBV13 and TRBJ2-3 gives the whole variable domain AAGVIQSPRHLIKEKRETATLKCYPIPRHDTVYWYQQGPGQDPQFLISFYEKMQSDKGSIPDRFSAQQFSDYHSELNMSSLELGDSALYFCASSFLTGKRGTDTQYFGPGTRLTVL.

The chain is built from TRBV9 and TRBJ1-4; 8 bases map to TRBD1. V lost 4 bases to trimming and J lost 7 bases; unmatched junction nucleotides: 6. The CDR3 covers 14 residues. Germline loops: CDR1 SGDLS, CDR2 YYNGEE. The CDR3 reads CASSFQGASEKLFF. CDR3 DNA sequence: TGTGCCAGCAGCTTCCAGGGGGCGAGTGAAAAACTGTTTTTT.

Judged by abundance, this clone is large (0.1 to 1%). Relative to the germline gene, one junction end is altered; a read error may explain this. This chain joins TRBV25-1 and TRBJ2-5; D unresolved. Per the germline V gene, CDR1 is MGHDK and CDR2 is SYGVNS. This CDR3 contains 13 residues. Written as DNA, the CDR3 is TGTGCCAGCAGTGAAAGGTTGCTAGGAGCCCAAGACTTC. It encodes CASSERLLGAQDF.

V usage is TRBV9 and J usage is TRBJ2-1, with 11 nucleotides matching TRBD2. Germline V lookup: CDR1 SGDLS, CDR2 YYNGEE. The ends lost 3 bases at V and 2 bases at J; junction bases unmatched: 4. This CDR3 has 16 residues. The CDR3 sequence: CASSAGLADTYNEQFF. As DNA, the CDR3 is TGTGCCAGCAGCGCGGGACTAGCGGACACCTACAATGAGCAGTTCTTC.

V and J are TRBV18 and TRBJ2-7; D possibly corresponds to TRBD1 (5 bases). The germline V gene has CDR1 KGHSH and CDR2 LQKENI. The V end was cut by 5 bases, the J end by 3 bases, with 11 bases between. This CDR3 comprises 13 residues. The CDR3 region has the DNA TGTGCCAGCTCAATACAGGACGGCTACGAGCAGTACTTC. It translates to CASSIQDGYEQYF.

CDR3 DNA sequence: TGCGCCAGCAGCTTGGAAGTCGGCTCCTACGAGCAGTACTTC. This translates into CASSLEVGSYEQYF. The gene calls are TRBV5-1 and TRBJ2-7; D not resolved. The CDR3 is made up of 14 amino acids. The germline V gene has CDR1 SGHRS and CDR2 YFSETQ. V shed 0 bases and J shed 0 bases, with 7 bases lying between them.

This chain joins TRBV27 and TRBJ1-4, with 7 bases lining up with TRBD1. CDR1 is MNHEY and CDR2 is SMNVEV in the germline V gene (reference sequence). V lost 7 bases, J lost 7 bases, and 12 bases stayed unmatched. The CDR3 has 15 residues. This chain's CDR3 is CASKKEGAIGEKLFF. In nucleotides, the CDR3 is TGTGCCAGCAAAAAAGAGGGGGCGATAGGTGAAAAACTGTTTTTT.

The chain employs TRBV2 and TRBJ1-2; D remains ambiguous. The CDR3 spans 14 residues. Germline lookup yields CDR1 SNHLY and CDR2 FYNNEI. The ends were cut back, 4 bases at V and 6 bases at J, with 15 bases in the middle. The CDR3 sequence: CASSVASSSDGYTF. In DNA form, the CDR3 reads TGTGCCAGCAGTGTGGCCAGTTCCAGTGATGGCTACACCTTC.

V is TRBV9 and J is TRBJ1-1, with D perhaps TRBD1 (6 bases). The CDR3 is 16 amino acids. In germline, CDR1 is SGDLS, CDR2 YYNGEE. V was shortened by 0 bases and J by 5 bases, with 17 bases between the two germline ends. The CDR3 DNA reads TGTGCCAGCAGCGTAGGGGGGCAGGGGCTGGGGACTGAAGCTTTCTTT. It encodes CASSVGGQGLGTEAFF.